The entry that follows covers one T cell receptor (beta chain) sequence. TCRdb's copy holds only in-frame clones and misses some; the assay was immunoSEQ multiplex PCR. This sample has around 84,000 clones, with under 80% found just once. Germline CDR1 reads MNHNS; CDR2 reads SASEGT. The CDR3 contains 14 residues. V shed 1 base and J shed 0 bases, with 7 bases lying between them. The record originates from a study of blood T cell repertoires in COVID-19. Across the study: The United States, Italy and Spain supplied acute and convalescent COVID-19 samples.

The clonotype was recovered from a man in his fifties or sixties with COVID-19, enrolled during active disease. The chain has TRBV6-1 and TRBJ2-7; D is unclear. The sample was peripheral blood. The DNA of the CDR3 is TGTGCCAGCAGTGAAGGGCCTCTCTCCTACGAGCAGTACTTC. This encodes CASSEGPLSYEQYF.